Listed here is a single T cell receptor (beta chain). Its antigen is currently unknown. The data were taken from a study of CD8+CD57+ T cells in acquired aplastic anemia. Study overall: On average, sorted CD4+ and CD8+ cells gave 3 to 4 ug of DNA. Study-level results: Roughly 30 CD8+ CDR3 sequences occurred in both the patients and the controls.

The V gene's germline CDR1 is SGHTA and CDR2 FQGNSA. This CDR3 contains 14 residues. Trimming stripped 5 bases from V and 2 bases from J, with 13 bases between. Genomic DNA, the template, was used for profiling of the TCR beta VDJ and CDR3. TCRdb analysed the reads with MiXCR anew, one entry per CDR3 protein. The sample records approximately 380,000 distinct CDR3 sequences, under 80% being singletons. The receptor's source is a human donor in good health, serving as a control. The source material was sorted CD4+, CD8+, or CD8+CD57+ T cells (not recorded which) from PBMCs. The rearrangement joins TRBV7-2 to TRBJ2-7; D may be TRBD1 (6 bases). The CDR3: CASSQLGAAYEQYF. Here the CDR3 DNA reads TGTGCCAGCAGCCAATTGGGGGCGGCCTACGAGCAGTACTTC.